The present entry profiles one T cell receptor beta chain with its context. The antigen remains undetermined. Relative to the germline gene, one junction end is altered; a read error may explain this. This CDR3 is built from 14 residues. Per germline, CDR1 SGHTA and CDR2 FQGNSA. A second about 7 to 12 cycle PCR used barcoded and J-beta primers. There were at least 3 million CDR3-containing paired-end reads obtained from each sample. Each CDR3 protein is one row after TCRdb ran MiXCR on the 5' RACE reads. The table includes 1.5 million to 2 million distinct CDR3 sequences, 49% detected once. This specimen comes from a study of blood T cells in healthy people across ages. Study observations and caveats: Diversity of TCR beta correlated strongly with naive T cell percentage.

The specimen sequenced was blood. This chain joins TRBV7-2 and TRBJ2-3, with D possibly called TRBD1 or TRBD2 (6 bases each). The TCR was taken from a woman aged 35 to 49 in good health. CDR3 nucleotide sequence: TGTGCCAGCAGCCCGTGGGGGGCCACAGATACGCTGTATTTT. As protein: CASSPWGATDTLYF. Full variable domain (rest looked up from reference TRBV7-2 and TRBJ2-3): GAGVSQSPSNKVTEKGKDVELRCDPISGHTALYWYRQSLGQGLEFLIYFQGNSAPDKSGLPSDRFSAERTGGSVSTLTIQRTQQEDSAVYLCASSPWGATDTLYFGPGTRLTVL.